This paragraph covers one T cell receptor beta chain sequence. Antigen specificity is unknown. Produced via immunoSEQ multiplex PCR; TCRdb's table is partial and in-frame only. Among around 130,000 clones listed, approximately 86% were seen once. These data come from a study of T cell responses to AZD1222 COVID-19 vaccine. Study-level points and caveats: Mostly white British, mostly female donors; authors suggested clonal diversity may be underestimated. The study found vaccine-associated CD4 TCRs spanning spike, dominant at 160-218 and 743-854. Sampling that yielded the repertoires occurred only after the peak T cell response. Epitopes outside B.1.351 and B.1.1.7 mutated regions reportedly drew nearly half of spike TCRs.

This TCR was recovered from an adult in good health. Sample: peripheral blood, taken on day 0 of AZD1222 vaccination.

The CDR3: CASGLEQGLRGELFF. The CDR3 DNA reads TGTGCCAGCGGGCTGGAACAGGGGTTACGCGGGGAGCTGTTTTTT. The chain links TRBV28 to TRBJ2-2; 7 positions match TRBD1. The CDR3 has 15 amino acids. Per germline, CDR1 MDHEN and CDR2 SYDVKM. V gave up 8 bases and J gave up 7 bases; unmatched junction bases: 13.